Described below is a single T cell receptor beta chain sequence and its context. Its antigen is undetermined. The germline V and J ends were trimmed by 3 bases and 1 base, with 9 bases remaining between them. From germline, CDR1 is MGHRA and CDR2 YSYEKL. The CDR3 spans 15 residues. This sample was taken from a study of identical twins. TCRdb re-derived calls from the 5' RACE reads in MiXCR, one entry per CDR3 protein. This sample has a few hundred thousand distinct CDR3 sequences, with roughly 18% found just once. Study results and limitations: The study found that models underestimated out-of-frame TCR alpha sharing in monozygotic twins. Abundant beta clonotypes from cord blood bore fewer insertions; memory repertoires lacked this pattern. Out-of-frame alpha sequences common to twins exhibited a surplus of low generation probability. Conclusions came from cross-sectional statistical analysis, not from following the same donors.

The clonotype originates from a man between 50 and 59 years old in good health. The chain links TRBV4-1 to TRBJ2-2; D is unclear. The sequencing sample was made of naive T cells sorted from blood. This chain's CDR3 is CASSHIALNTGELFF. The CDR3 nucleotides read TGCGCCAGCAGCCATATCGCCCTGAACACCGGGGAGCTGTTTTTT.